One and the same sample provided the 28 T cell receptor beta chains below, sequenced in a study of identifying expanded T cells in peripheral blood. TCRdb's table, derived via immunoSEQ multiplex PCR, lists solely in-frame clones and lacks some. The data show around 63,000 clones, 87% seen once. Sequencing input: blood. The receptors here all came from a person aged 18 to 75 in good health.

The chain joins TRBV7-9 to TRBJ2-3; 13 bases match TRBD2. The junction had 6 bases not matched to a gene; V was cut back by 6 bases and J by 0 bases. Germline assignment: CDR1 SEHNR and CDR2 FQNEAQ (reference sequence). This CDR3 spans 17 amino acids. CDR3 in amino acids: CASRPTLAGGSTDTQYF. The CDR3 coding sequence is TGTGCCAGCAGACCAACACTAGCGGGGGGGAGCACAGATACGCAGTATTTT.

The chain employs TRBV7-9 and TRBJ2-5, with 12 positions matching TRBD2. Germline CDR1 and CDR2: SEHNR and FQNEAQ (reference sequence). The CDR3 totals 15 residues. Trimming took 5 bases from V and 5 from J; bases not matched to a gene: 6. CDR3 nucleotide sequence: TGTGCCAGCAGCGTAACCGGGACTAGCGGGGAGACCCAGTACTTC. As protein: CASSVTGTSGETQYF.

This clone occurred once. CDR3 sequence (DNA): TGTGCCAGTAGCCAAGGGGCAGTGAACACTGAAGCTTTCTTT. It codes for CASSQGAVNTEAFF. The chain employs TRBV19 and TRBJ1-1; a possible D gene is TRBD1 (5 bases). V lost 6 bases, J lost 0 bases, and 11 bases lay in between. Germline CDR1 LNHDA, CDR2 SQIVND (reference sequence). This CDR3 is 14 amino acids long.

This clone was detected once. V is TRBV7-2 and J is TRBJ1-5, with D possibly matching TRBD1 (6 bases). CDR3 length equals 15 residues. Germline V gives CDR1 SGHTA, CDR2 FQGNSA. Trimming stripped 5 bases from V and 1 base from J, with 12 bases between. The CDR3 DNA follows: TGTGCCAGCAGCACCACAGGGCCAAGCAATCAGCCCCAGCATTTT. Translated, it gives CASSTTGPSNQPQHF.

V is TRBV9 and J is TRBJ1-2, with a tentative D call TRBD1 (6 bases). CDR1 SGDLS and CDR2 YYNGEE come from the germline V gene. Trimming cost V 4 bases and J 8 bases, with 18 bases left between them. CDR3 length equals 14 residues. The CDR3: CASSTNRGSAGYTF. The CDR3 bases are TGTGCCAGCAGCACCAATAGGGGGTCGGCGGGCTACACCTTC.

The chain carries TRBV9 and TRBJ2-7; TRBD2 matches at 8 bases. The CDR3 extends over 16 amino acids. Germline CDR1 is SGDLS and CDR2 is YYNGEE. V lost 0 bases, J lost 8 bases, and 13 bases stayed unmatched. The CDR3 nucleotides are TGTGCCAGCAGCGTAGGGGGCCCTAGCGGGCTGGTTCAGCAGTACTTC. As protein: CASSVGGPSGLVQQYF.

The chain joins TRBV25-1 to TRBJ1-1; TRBD1 matches 10 bases. Trimming at V came to 3 bases and at J to 9 bases, leaving 4 bases not matched to a gene. From germline, CDR1 is MGHDK and CDR2 SYGVNS. This CDR3 has 13 amino acids. CDR3 DNA: TGTGCCAGCAGTGATCCGGGACAGGGGAAAGCTTTCTTT. It is translated as CASSDPGQGKAFF. The whole variable domain, filled in from reference TRBV25-1 and TRBJ1-1, reads EADIYQTPRYLVIGTGKKITLECSQTMGHDKMYWYQQDPGMELHLIHYSYGVNSTEKGDLSSESTVSRIRTEHFPLTLESARPSHTSQYLCASSDPGQGKAFFGQGTRLTVV.

This clone was seen a few times. V usage is TRBV6-1 and J usage is TRBJ2-7; 10 bases map to TRBD1. This CDR3 region has 15 residues. CDR1 and CDR2 (germline): MNHNS, SASEGT. J lost 5 bases, V lost 3 bases, and 7 bases had no gene match. Written as DNA, the CDR3 is TGTGCCAGCAGTGAGGGGACAGGGGCCGCCCACGAGCAGTACTTC. It translates to CASSEGTGAAHEQYF.

The count of this clone is one. The chain employs TRBV7-3 and TRBJ2-1; no clear D gene. CDR3 size: 13 residues. Germline CDR1 and CDR2: SGHTA and FQGTGA. The V and J ends lost 4 bases and 8 bases respectively, with 12 bases between them. The CDR3 is CASSSPRNHEQFF. The CDR3, as DNA: TGTGCCAGCAGCTCACCTCGAAACCATGAGCAGTTCTTC.

The chain is built from TRBV5-1 and TRBJ2-7, with TRBD2 matching 10 bases. Germline lookup yields CDR1 SGHRS and CDR2 YFSETQ. V lost 7 bases and J lost 5; bases outside the gene matches: 15. This CDR3 comprises 16 residues. The CDR3 reads CASAPSASGSNDEQYF. The CDR3 nucleotides are TGCGCCAGCGCCCCGTCGGCTAGCGGGAGTAACGACGAGCAGTACTTC.

The genes are TRBV15 and TRBJ2-3; 7 bases line up with TRBD1. Per germline, CDR1 LNHNV and CDR2 YYDKDF (reference sequence). V dropped 0 bases and J dropped 8; count of bases not matched to a gene: 8. The CDR3 spans 15 residues. This CDR3 is CATSRDGRAGGTQYF. CDR3 nucleotide sequence: TGTGCCACCAGCAGAGATGGACGGGCAGGGGGTACGCAGTATTTT.

The chain couples TRBV10-3 to TRBJ2-3; 7 bases agree with TRBD2. In germline, CDR1 is ENHRY, CDR2 SYGVKD. The CDR3 length is 16 residues. V lost 10 bases and J lost 3; bases outside the gene matches: 16. CDR3 loop: CATEEGTSVDTDTQYF. For the CDR3, the DNA is TGTGCCACCGAGGAGGGCACTAGCGTAGATACAGATACGCAGTATTTT.

The chain uses TRBV10-3 and TRBJ2-2; D ambiguous. Germline V gene sequence: CDR1 ENHRY, CDR2 SYGVKD. The CDR3 spans 14 residues. Trimming shortened V by 4 bases and J by 0 bases, and 6 bases separated the two germline ends. The CDR3 protein is CAISAVTNTGELFF. The CDR3 DNA reads as TGTGCCATCAGTGCGGTAACGAACACCGGGGAGCTGTTTTTT.

This clone was recorded only once. V and J are TRBV4-2 and TRBJ2-7; 8 nucleotides line up with TRBD1. With 3 bases clipped from V and 3 bases from J, the junction kept 4 bases outside the gene matches. The CDR3 runs to 14 residues. The V gene's germline CDR1 is LGHNA and CDR2 YNFKEQ. The CDR3 spells CASSQDRVVYEQYF. The CDR3 nucleotides read TGTGCCAGCAGCCAGGACAGGGTGGTCTACGAGCAGTACTTC.

This rearrangement joins TRBV5-1 to TRBJ2-3, with TRBD1 matching over 8 bases. V dropped 0 bases and J dropped 5; count of bases not matched to a gene: 5. Per the germline V gene, CDR1 is SGHRS and CDR2 is YFSETQ. This CDR3 has 15 amino acids. For the CDR3, the DNA is TGCGCCAGCAGCTTGGCCACAGGGGGAGAAGATACGCAGTATTTT. This gives the protein CASSLATGGEDTQYF.

The rearrangement uses TRBV6-5 and TRBJ2-1, with TRBD1 as a possible D gene (6 bases). This CDR3 region has 13 residues. V was clipped by 7 bases and J by 6 bases, with 13 bases between them. Germline V gene sequence: CDR1 MNHEY, CDR2 SVGAGI. The CDR3 reads CASTWKDSNEQFF. DNA for the CDR3: TGTGCCAGCACCTGGAAGGACAGCAATGAGCAGTTCTTC.

CDR3 sequence reads: CASSLGTSRNGYTF. The CDR3 DNA follows: TGTGCCAGCAGCCTAGGGACTTCCCGAAATGGCTACACCTTC. The chain has TRBV14 and TRBJ1-2; D might be TRBD1 (5 bases). Trimming shortened V by 4 bases and J by 6 bases, and 15 bases separated the two germline ends. Germline CDR1 and CDR2: SGHDN and FVKESK. CDR3 size: 14 residues.

This chain links TRBV5-1 with TRBJ1-4; D is unresolved. V was clipped by 0 bases and J by 8 bases, with 11 bases between them. CDR1 and CDR2 from the germline V gene are SGHRS and YFSETQ. The CDR3 contains 14 residues. The CDR3 bases are TGCGCCAGCAGCTTGGCGGGGAATCAAGAAAAACTGTTTTTT. This translates into CASSLAGNQEKLFF.

The chain joins TRBV7-2 to TRBJ2-7; tentatively, D is TRBD2 (7 bases). Germline V gene lookup returns CDR1 SGHTA and CDR2 FQGNSA. Trimming removed 5 bases at V and 2 bases at J, with 16 bases between. This CDR3 comprises 15 residues. The CDR3 nucleotides are TGTGCCAGCAGCCCCAGAGGGGGGGATACCTACGAGCAGTACTTC. Its protein product is CASSPRGGDTYEQYF.

V usage is TRBV7-3 and J usage is TRBJ2-1, with TRBD2 identical over 9 bases. Germline V gives CDR1 SGHTA, CDR2 FQGTGA. The CDR3 spans 15 residues. V shed 2 bases, J shed 4 bases, and the junction held 3 bases outside the gene matches. The CDR3 nucleotides read TGTGCCAGCAGCTTATCGCTAGCGGGATACAATGAGCAGTTCTTC. It encodes CASSLSLAGYNEQFF.

The chain couples TRBV28 to TRBJ2-7; 15 nucleotides align to TRBD2. CDR1 and CDR2 (germline): MDHEN, SYDVKM. V lost 3 bases, J lost 4 bases, and 1 base stayed unmatched. The CDR3 consists of 15 residues. The CDR3 loop is CASSFGTSGRYEQYF. The CDR3 DNA sequence: TGTGCCAGCAGTTTTGGGACTAGCGGGAGGTACGAGCAGTACTTC.

This chain connects TRBV27 to TRBJ2-3; 7 nucleotides agree with TRBD2. The CDR3 is made up of 17 amino acids. The J segment lost 0 bases and the V segment lost 2 bases, leaving 8 bases of the junction unmatched. Germline V gives CDR1 MNHEY, CDR2 SMNVEV (reference sequence). As DNA, the CDR3 is TGTGCCAGCAGTTTACGGGGAGCTAGCGGAAGCACAGATACGCAGTATTTT. Encoded protein: CASSLRGASGSTDTQYF.

The chain links TRBV19 to TRBJ2-7, with 13 bases aligning to TRBD2. Trimming cost V 6 bases and J 7 bases; bases outside gene matches: 6. CDR1 and CDR2 from the germline V gene are LNHDA and SQIVND (reference sequence). This CDR3 region has 14 residues. The CDR3 nucleotides read TGTGCCAGTAGGGGACTAGCGGGGCCTTGGGAGCAGTACTTC. This gives the protein CASRGLAGPWEQYF.

This sequence joins TRBV14 and TRBJ2-7; D ambiguous. Germline V gene data show CDR1 as SGHDN and CDR2 as FVKESK. Trimming stripped 1 base from V and 2 bases from J, with 6 bases between. The CDR3 length is 13 residues. The CDR3 coding sequence is TGTGCCAGCAGCCAAGTTAACACCTACGAGCAGTACTTC. It encodes CASSQVNTYEQYF. The complete variable domain, with remaining parts taken from reference TRBV14 and TRBJ2-7, reads EAGVTQFPSHSVIEKGQTVTLRCDPISGHDNLYWYRRVMGKEIKFLLHFVKESKQDESGMPNNRFLAERTGGTYSTLKVQPAELEDSGVYFCASSQVNTYEQYFGPGTRLTVT.

The J gene is TRBJ1-5, the V gene TRBV2; TRBD1 is a possible D gene (5 bases). Germline CDR1 reads SNHLY; CDR2 reads FYNNEI. The CDR3 has 13 amino acids. Trimming shortened V by 6 bases and J by 7 bases, and 13 bases separated the two germline ends. The CDR3 sequence is CASRIGGEQPQHF. CDR3 nucleotide sequence: TGTGCCAGCAGGATTGGGGGGGAACAGCCCCAGCATTTT.

The V call is TRBV7-2, the J call TRBJ2-7; TRBD2 aligns across 8 bases. CDR3 size: 14 residues. With V trimmed by 5 bases and J by 2 bases, 5 bases remained unmatched. Germline-derived CDR1 and CDR2 are SGHTA and FQGNSA. This CDR3 is CASSARGGTYEQYF. The CDR3 coding sequence is TGTGCCAGCAGCGCTCGGGGGGGAACCTACGAGCAGTACTTC.

The chain joins TRBV5-5 to TRBJ1-2; 7 bases match TRBD1. Germline V gene data show CDR1 as SGHKS and CDR2 as YYEKEE (reference sequence). Trimming at V came to 3 bases and at J to 2 bases, leaving 7 bases not matched to a gene. The CDR3 contains 15 residues. The CDR3 DNA is TGTGCCAGCAGCTCCTATTTGGACAGGAACTATGGCTACACCTTC. Encoded protein: CASSSYLDRNYGYTF.

V gene TRBV4-1 combines with J gene TRBJ2-7, with D unclear. This CDR3 is built from 15 residues. With 6 bases removed from V and 4 bases from J, the gap between germline ends came to 19 bases. In germline, CDR1 is MGHRA, CDR2 YSYEKL. The CDR3 DNA sequence: TGCGCCAGCAGTCTTTCGGACGGTACGACTTACGAGCAGTACTTC. Its translation: CASSLSDGTTYEQYF.